The 24 T cell receptor delta chains presented below share a single source sample, sequenced in a study of gamma-delta chains in newborns, infants, children. TCRdb reprocessed the reads through CATT. This sample has thousands of delta-chain clones, with around 0.98% found just once. Sequencing was carried out using blood. The receptors originated from a child who was a newborn, infant or young child, either healthy, febrile or measles-vaccinated (not recorded which).

This clone was recorded a few times. A read error is the likely source, as a far larger clone sits one nucleotide away. This sample also contains other DNA sequences that code for the same CDR3. In DNA form, the CDR3 reads TGTGCCTGTGACACCTGGGGGTCGAGCTCCTGGGACACCCGGCAGATGTTTTTC. This gives the protein CACDTWGSSSWDTRQMFF. The chain is built from TRDV2 and TRDJ3; perhaps TRDD3 as D (6 bases). The CDR3 consists of 18 residues. Per germline, CDR1 GEAIGNYY and CDR2 EKD.

Details on this clone: A far larger clone is one nucleotide away, so this likely arose from a read error. This chain links TRDV2 with TRDJ3, with D maybe TRDD3 (5 bases). This CDR3 has 19 amino acids. V gave up 5 bases and J gave up 2 bases, with 21 bases separating them. Germline V gene sequence: CDR1 GEAIGNYY, CDR2 EKD. CDR3 in amino acids: CACGTVDGSGTWDTRQMFF. CDR3 DNA: TGTGCCTGTGGCACGGTGGATGGGTCTGGGACCTGGGACACCCGACAGATGTTTTTC.

Of note for this clone: A far larger clone differs by one base, so this is likely a read error. Other DNA sequences in the sample encode the same CDR3. The J gene is TRDJ3, the V gene TRDV2; 10 nucleotides match TRDD3. CDR1 is GEAIGNYY, CDR2 EKD, per germline. The CDR3 covers 20 residues. The CDR3 DNA reads TGTGCCTGTGACACCGGGACCTGGGGGATAGGCGCCTGGGACACCAGACAGATGTTTTTC. Its translation: CACDTGTWGIGAWDTRQMFF.

Regarding this clone: A far larger clone lies a single base away; this is likely a read error. Other DNA sequences in this specimen translate into the identical CDR3. The rearrangement joins TRDV2 to TRDJ3, with TRDD3 matching over 9 bases. This CDR3 has 18 residues. Germline V gene data show CDR1 as GEAIGNYY and CDR2 as EKD. The CDR3 region is CACDTVGGYSWDTRQMFF. The CDR3 nucleotides read TGTGCCTGCGACACCGTTGGGGGATACTCCTGGGACACCCGACAGATGTTTTTC.

Comment on this clone: This DNA's translation differs at residue 4 from TCRdb's protein, which comes from a much larger clone; a read error is likely, and the protein shown is translated from the DNA. V and J are TRDV2 and TRDJ3; 7 nucleotides agree with TRDD3. The CDR3 extends over 18 amino acids. Germline CDR1 GEAIGNYY, CDR2 EKD. As DNA, the CDR3 is TGTGCCTGTAACACCGTACTGGGGAGCTCCTGGGACACCCGACAGATGTTTTTC. Translating gives CACNTVLGSSWDTRQMFF.

This clone was seen a few times. The protein that TCRdb holds for this DNA derives from a much larger clone and differs from the translated DNA at residue 15, which likely indicates a read error; the protein shown here is translated from the DNA. Written as DNA, the CDR3 is TGTGCCTGTGACACCGTGGCCCTCCCGGCGGGGGATAAAAGGAACACCGATAAACTCATCTTT. Protein: CACDTVALPAGDKRNTDKLIF. This rearrangement joins TRDV2 to TRDJ1, with 8 bases that match TRDD3. Germline lookup yields CDR1 GEAIGNYY and CDR2 EKD. The trim removed 0 bases at V and 0 bases at J, leaving 20 bases unmatched. This CDR3 contains 21 residues.

This clone is judged medium-sized. A far larger clone is one base from this, pointing to a likely read error. The same CDR3 also results from other DNA sequences found in this sample. The chain links TRDV2 to TRDJ2; 11 bases fit TRDD3. CDR1 GEAIGNYY and CDR2 EKD come from the germline V gene. The CDR3 is 18 amino acids. Trimming cost V 3 bases and J 0 bases; bases outside gene matches: 8. This CDR3 is CACDPVLGDTALTAQLFF. The CDR3 DNA is TGTGCCTGTGACCCCGTGCTGGGGGATACAGCTTTGACAGCACAACTCTTCTTT.

To note about this clone: The amino acid sequence in TCRdb belongs to a much larger clone and departs from this DNA's translation at residues 3 and 13, likely a sequencing read error; the sequence shown is translated from the DNA. The CDR3: CAYDILGDLTAQHFF. The CDR3 bases are TGTGCCTATGACATACTGGGGGATTTGACAGCACAACACTTCTTT. This sequence joins TRDV2 and TRDJ2, with 10 positions matching TRDD3. CDR1 GEAIGNYY and CDR2 EKD come from the germline V gene. The CDR3 has 15 amino acids.

This clone was found a few times. TCRdb assigns this DNA the protein of a much larger clone, which departs from its translation at residue 8; this likely reflects a read error, and the protein shown comes from translating the DNA. The chain uses TRDV2 and TRDJ3; 7 bases line up with TRDD3. The CDR3 sequence is 18 residues long. The V segment lost 0 bases and the J segment 0 bases; nucleotides outside the gene matches: 4. CDR1 GEAIGNYY and CDR2 EKD come from the germline V gene. CDR3: CACDTVGESSWDTRQMFF. DNA of the CDR3: TGTGCCTGTGACACCGTGGGGGAGAGCTCCTGGGACACCCGACAGATGTTTTTC.

Details on this clone: TCRdb pairs this DNA with a much larger clone's protein that differs at residue 7, likely a read error; the protein shown was translated from the DNA. The chain recombines TRDV2 with TRDJ3, with D possibly being TRDD3 (5 bases). Trimming shortened V by 1 base and J by 2 bases, and 17 bases separated the two germline ends. CDR3 length: 19 amino acids. The germline CDR1 and CDR2 sequences are GEAIGNYY and EKD. CDR3 residues: CACDTVNGSGTWDTRQMFF. CDR3 nucleotides: TGTGCCTGTGACACGGTGAATGGGTCTGGGACCTGGGACACCCGACAGATGTTTTTC.

On this clone: This DNA translates differently at residue 15 from the TCRdb protein, which is that of a much larger clone; a read error is likely, and the protein shown is the DNA's own translation. The rearrangement joins TRDV2 to TRDJ3; the match to TRDD3 covers 9 bases. CDR1 is GEAIGNYY and CDR2 is EKD in the germline V gene. There are 21 residues in the CDR3. The CDR3 here is CACDRYWGTRLSSWNTRQMFF. CDR3 DNA sequence: TGTGCCTGTGACCGGTACTGGGGGACACGTCTTAGCTCCTGGAACACCCGACAGATGTTTTTC.

Worth noting for this clone: This DNA's translation differs at residue 11 from TCRdb's protein, which comes from a much larger clone; a read error is likely, and the protein shown is translated from the DNA. This chain joins TRDV1 and TRDJ2; 9 bases match TRDD2. J was trimmed by 1 base and V by 4 bases; bases with no gene match: 16. CDR1 and CDR2 (germline): TSWWSYY, QGS. The CDR3 totals 20 residues. Here the CDR3 DNA reads TGTGCTCTTGGGGGAGCCTTCCTACTGGGGATCAACTTTTTGACAGCACAACTCTTCTTT. It encodes CALGGAFLLGINFLTAQLFF.

This clone showed up just a few times. A far more abundant clone sits one base away, making this likely a read error. Other DNA sequences in this specimen translate into the identical CDR3. V and J are TRDV2 and TRDJ1, with D possibly TRDD3 on 6 matching bases. Germline CDR1 GEAIGNYY, CDR2 EKD. V was pared by 2 bases and J by 1 base, with 10 bases between. The CDR3 runs to 14 residues. DNA of the CDR3: TGTGCCTGTGACAAGTTGGGGGCCACCGATAAACTCATCTTT. Encoded protein: CACDKLGATDKLIF.

This clone was recorded a few times. A far larger clone lies a single base away; this is likely a read error. This sample also contains other DNA sequences that code for the same CDR3. The rearrangement uses TRDV2 and TRDJ1; 8 bases align to TRDD3. Germline assignment: CDR1 GEAIGNYY and CDR2 EKD. Trimming removed 7 bases from V and 2 bases from J; junction bases left unmatched: 8. This CDR3 has 14 residues. CDR3 residues: CACDFLGDTDKLIF. DNA for the CDR3: TGTGCCTGCGACTTTTTGGGGGATACCGATAAACTCATCTTT.

The table lists this clone with a few counts. The gene calls are TRDV2 and TRDJ3; TRDD3 agrees at 7 bases. Germline values: CDR1 GEAIGNYY, CDR2 EKD. The CDR3 extends over 17 amino acids. V lost 3 bases, J lost 6 bases, and 10 bases stayed unmatched. The DNA for the CDR3 is TGTGCCTGTGACGTGCTGGGGGCTACCTTGGACACCCGACAGATGTTTTTC. Its protein product is CACDVLGATLDTRQMFF.

With regard to this clone: A far more abundant clone sits one base away, making this likely a read error. The sample holds other DNA sequences that translate to the same CDR3. The rearrangement links TRDV2 to TRDJ3; 7 positions match TRDD3. CDR1 is GEAIGNYY, CDR2 EKD, per germline. The CDR3 length is 18 residues. The CDR3 loop is CACDTVLGSSWDTRQMFF. The CDR3 region has the DNA TGTGCCTGTGACACCGTACTGGGGAGCTCCTGGGACACTCGACAGATGTTTTTC.

Concerning this clone: This DNA translates differently at residue 6 from the TCRdb protein, which is that of a much larger clone; a read error is likely, and the protein shown is the DNA's own translation. This chain uses TRDV2 with TRDJ3; 11 nucleotides agree with TRDD3. The CDR3 consists of 19 residues. CDR1 and CDR2 (germline): GEAIGNYY, EKD. V lost 2 bases and J lost 0; bases outside the gene matches: 5. CDR3 sequence: CACDKALGDSSWDTRQMFF. CDR3 in DNA: TGTGCCTGTGACAAAGCACTGGGGGATAGCTCCTGGGACACCCGACAGATGTTTTTC.

This clone is labeled large. Within the sample, other DNA sequences also encode this same CDR3. J is TRDJ3 and V is TRDV2, with D perhaps TRDD3 (6 bases). Trimming took 0 bases from V and 0 from J, leaving 11 bases between them. Germline V gene sequence: CDR1 GEAIGNYY, CDR2 EKD. There are 18 residues in the CDR3. The DNA of the CDR3 is TGTGCCTGTGACACCTGGGGGTCGAGCTCCTGGGACACCCGACAGATGTTTTTC. This codes for CACDTWGSSSWDTRQMFF.

This clone appeared many times. A far larger clone is a single base away, which makes a read error likely. The chain couples TRDV2 to TRDJ3, with 8 bases that match TRDD3. The CDR3 has 17 amino acids. V lost 3 bases and J lost 3; bases outside the gene matches: 6. CDR1 and CDR2 from the germline V gene are GEAIGNYY and EKD. The CDR3 loop is CACDAVGGYWDTRQMFF. DNA of the CDR3: TGTGCCTGTGACGCCGTCGGGGGATACTGGGACACCCGACAGATGTTTTTC.

This clone has a count of ten or more. A read error may explain this, as a much larger clone is one base away. This chain links TRDV2 with TRDJ3; 8 bases are shared with TRDD3. The CDR3 sequence is 18 residues long. The germline V gene has CDR1 GEAIGNYY and CDR2 EKD. The J segment lost 0 bases and the V segment lost 1 base, leaving 4 bases of the junction unmatched. CDR3 DNA sequence: TGTGCCTGTGACACTGGGGGATCTGGCTCCTGGGACACCCGACAGATGTTTTTC. Protein product: CACDTGGSGSWDTRQMFF.

Comment on this clone: The amino acid sequence in TCRdb belongs to a much larger clone and departs from this DNA's translation at residue 6, likely a sequencing read error; the sequence shown is translated from the DNA. The chain is built from TRDV2 and TRDJ3, with 9 bases that match TRDD3. The CDR3 spans 18 residues. CDR1 and CDR2 (germline): GEAIGNYY, EKD. The ends lost 3 bases at V and 0 bases at J; junction bases unmatched: 5. Here the CDR3 reads CACDPFGGYSWDTRQMFF. CDR3 bases: TGTGCCTGTGACCCTTTTGGGGGATACTCCTGGGACACCCGACAGATGTTTTTC.

Comment on this clone: The protein given by TCRdb reflects a much larger clone and differs at residue 14 from this DNA's translation, likely from a read error; the protein shown is the DNA's translation. The rearrangement joins TRDV2 to TRDJ3, with TRDD3 identical over 12 bases. The CDR3 is made up of 20 amino acids. Germline assignment: CDR1 GEAIGNYY and CDR2 EKD. CDR3 bases: TGTGCCTGTGACACCTACTGGGGGATACCACGCTCCTGGAACACCCGACAGATGTTTTTC. Translation gives CACDTYWGIPRSWNTRQMFF.

With respect to this clone: TCRdb shows a much larger clone's protein in place of this DNA's translation, and the two differ at residue 15, likely through a read error; the protein shown is translated from the DNA. This chain uses TRDV2 with TRDJ3; 9 bases line up with TRDD3. Germline CDR1 GEAIGNYY, CDR2 EKD. There are 17 residues in the CDR3. The DNA for the CDR3 is TGTGCCTGTGACGTACTGGGGGACTCCTGGGACACCCGACAGAAGTTTTTC. Translated: CACDVLGDSWDTRQKFF.

There are a few counts of this clone. With a far larger clone one base away, a read error is the likely cause. Other nucleotide sequences from this sample produce the same CDR3. V gene TRDV2 combines with J gene TRDJ3; perhaps TRDD3 as D (5 bases). V shed 1 base and J shed 2 bases, with 17 bases lying between them. CDR3 length: 19 amino acids. The germline V gene encodes CDR1 GEAIGNYY and CDR2 EKD. The CDR3 nucleotides read TGTGCCTGTGACACGGTGGACGGGTCTGGGACCTGGGACACCCGACAGATGTTTTTC. Translated, it gives CACDTVDGSGTWDTRQMFF.